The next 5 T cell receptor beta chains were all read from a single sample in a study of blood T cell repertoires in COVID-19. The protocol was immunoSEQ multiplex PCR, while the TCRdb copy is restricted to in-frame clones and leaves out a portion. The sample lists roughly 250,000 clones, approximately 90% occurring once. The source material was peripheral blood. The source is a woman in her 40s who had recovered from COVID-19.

The CDR3 sequence: CASSQALGAGQPQHF. For the CDR3, the DNA is TGTGCCAGCAGCCAAGCTCTGGGGGCAGGTCAGCCCCAGCATTTT. This sequence joins TRBV4-2 and TRBJ1-5; D may be TRBD1 (6 bases). This CDR3 comprises 15 residues. Germline CDR1 reads LGHNA; CDR2 reads YNFKEQ. V dropped 1 base and J dropped 6 bases, with 13 bases sitting between them.

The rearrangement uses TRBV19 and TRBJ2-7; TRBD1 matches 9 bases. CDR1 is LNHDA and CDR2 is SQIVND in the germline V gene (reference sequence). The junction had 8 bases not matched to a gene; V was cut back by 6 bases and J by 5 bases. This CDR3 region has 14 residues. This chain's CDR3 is CASRRTGDVNEQYF. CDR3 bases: TGTGCCAGTAGGCGGACAGGGGACGTGAACGAGCAGTACTTC.

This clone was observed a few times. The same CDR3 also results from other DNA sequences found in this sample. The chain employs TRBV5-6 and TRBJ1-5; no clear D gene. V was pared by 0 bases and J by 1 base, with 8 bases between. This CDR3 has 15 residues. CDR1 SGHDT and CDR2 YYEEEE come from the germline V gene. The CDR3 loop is CASSLGAGSNQPQHF. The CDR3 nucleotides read TGTGCCAGCAGCTTGGGGGCGGGGAGCAATCAGCCCCAGCATTTT.

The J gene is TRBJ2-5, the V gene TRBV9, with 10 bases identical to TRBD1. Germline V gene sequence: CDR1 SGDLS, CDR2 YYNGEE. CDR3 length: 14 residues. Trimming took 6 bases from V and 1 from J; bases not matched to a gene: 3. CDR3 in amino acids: CASTRTGGQETQYF. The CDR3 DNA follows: TGTGCCAGCACCCGGACAGGGGGCCAAGAGACCCAGTACTTC.

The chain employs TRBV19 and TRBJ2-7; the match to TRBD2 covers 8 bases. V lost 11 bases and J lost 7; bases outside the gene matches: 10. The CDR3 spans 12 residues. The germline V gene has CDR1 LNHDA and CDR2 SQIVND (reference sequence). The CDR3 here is CASGTRSGEQYF. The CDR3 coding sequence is TGTGCCTCCGGGACTAGGTCGGGTGAGCAGTACTTC.